This entry lists 2 T cell receptor beta chains sequenced from one sample in a study of blood T cell repertoires in COVID-19. The repertoire was sequenced with immunoSEQ multiplex PCR; TCRdb's copy has only in-frame clones and lacks some. Of 250,000 to 350,000 clones listed, approximately 89% are singletons. Sample: peripheral blood. The receptors come from a woman in her sixties or seventies with acute or convalescent COVID-19.

The rearrangement uses TRBV4-2 and TRBJ2-7; 9 bases fit TRBD2. The ends lost 1 base at V and 5 bases at J; junction bases unmatched: 6. The CDR3 contains 15 residues. Germline CDR1 LGHNA, CDR2 YNFKEQ. The CDR3 reads CASSQVAGEIHEQYF. CDR3 DNA sequence: TGTGCCAGCAGCCAAGTAGCGGGGGAGATCCACGAGCAGTACTTC.

This clone was seen just once. The chain recombines TRBV2 with TRBJ2-3; 9 bases fit TRBD2. CDR1 is SNHLY and CDR2 is FYNNEI in the germline V gene. The CDR3 sequence is 16 residues long. J lost 0 bases, V lost 4 bases, and 5 bases had no gene match. CDR3 protein: CASSASGGYSTDTQYF. In DNA form, the CDR3 reads TGTGCCAGCAGTGCAAGCGGGGGGTACAGCACAGATACGCAGTATTTT.